This T cell receptor (beta chain) came from a study of cytomegalovirus exposure and HLA in healthy donors. Clones were read by immunoSEQ multiplex PCR, and TCRdb kept only the in-frame ones, dropping some. Among approximately 210,000 clones listed, around nine tenths were seen once. Regarding this clone: Its antigen is still unknown.

Findings of the study overall: A few CMV-associated chains were confirmed in vitro to be specific for CMV antigens.

V dropped 10 bases and J dropped 5; count of bases not matched to a gene: 21. Germline V gene sequence: CDR1 ENHRY, CDR2 SYGVKD. The CDR3 has 17 amino acids. The sequencing sample was made of PBMCs. This receptor was obtained from a young woman in good health and CMV-seronegative. This chain connects TRBV10-3 to TRBJ2-7; 9 bases are shared with TRBD2. CDR3 protein: CATQKGVFSGGSNEQYF. The CDR3 DNA follows: TGTGCCACACAAAAAGGGGTGTTCAGCGGGGGGTCCAACGAGCAGTACTTC.